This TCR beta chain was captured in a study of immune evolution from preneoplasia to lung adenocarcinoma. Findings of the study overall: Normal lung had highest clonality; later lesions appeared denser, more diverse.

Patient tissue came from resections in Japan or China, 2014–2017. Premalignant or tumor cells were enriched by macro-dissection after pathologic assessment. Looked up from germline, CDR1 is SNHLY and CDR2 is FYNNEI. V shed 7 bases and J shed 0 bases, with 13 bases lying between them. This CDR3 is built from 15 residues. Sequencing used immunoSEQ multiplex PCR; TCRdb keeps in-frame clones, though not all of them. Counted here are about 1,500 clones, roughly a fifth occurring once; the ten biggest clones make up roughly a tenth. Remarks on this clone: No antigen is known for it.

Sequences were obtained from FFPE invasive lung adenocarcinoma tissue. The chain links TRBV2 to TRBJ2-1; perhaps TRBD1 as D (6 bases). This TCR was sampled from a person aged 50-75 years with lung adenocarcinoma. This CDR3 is CASMSQGFSYNEQFF. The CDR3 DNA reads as TGTGCCAGCATGAGTCAGGGGTTCTCCTACAATGAGCAGTTCTTC.